This TCR beta chain was captured in a study of cytomegalovirus exposure and HLA in healthy donors. Study-level results: Sequencing likely caused a cluster of highly shared sequence variants. Analysis was performed later, and it showed HLA-associated TCR beta chains to be more clonally expanded than equally common others.

A remark on this clone: Its antigen is unidentified.

V shed 5 bases, J shed 1 base, and the junction held 5 bases outside the gene matches. The germline gives CDR1 SGHRS, CDR2 YFSETQ. The CDR3 totals 15 residues. With 60 Vbeta and 13 Jbeta primers, the PCR was carried out. In the original processing: In a later analysis, around 10 million of 65 million to 80 million unique beta chains occurred in at least two donors. Some clones are missing from TCRdb's copy, which holds only in-frame ones; the method was immunoSEQ multiplex PCR. D and trimming come from the DNA, and the V and J calls and clone size come from that table. The data show roughly 170,000 clones, with about 80% seen just once and 1.4% held by the top ten.

The sequence was collected from a woman in her twenties or thirties in good health and CMV-seropositive. The V call is TRBV5-1, the J call TRBJ2-3, with 9 bases fitting TRBD1. Input material: PBMCs. CDR3 coding DNA: TGCGCCAGCAGAACGGACAGGGGAGGCACAGATACGCAGTATTTT. Its translation is CASRTDRGGTDTQYF.